These 24 T cell receptor beta chains were sequenced from one sample in a study of blood T cell repertoires in COVID-19. Profiled with immunoSEQ multiplex PCR; TCRdb holds only in-frame clones, not every one. The table includes around 500,000 clones, roughly 90% detected once. Material: PBMCs or T cells enriched from blood (not recorded which). All receptors derive from a woman in her thirties or forties who had recovered from COVID-19.

A note on this clone: Different DNA sequences within this sample yield the same CDR3. The chain links TRBV7-2 to TRBJ2-5, with 12 bases aligning to TRBD2. The CDR3 is 16 amino acids. V was clipped by 1 base and J by 1 base; unmatched bases: 1. Germline CDR1 reads SGHTA; CDR2 reads FQGNSA. The CDR3 sequence: CASSLELAGGQETQYF. CDR3 DNA: TGTGCCAGCAGCTTAGAACTAGCGGGAGGCCAAGAGACCCAGTACTTC.

This chain links TRBV3-1 (or the pseudogene TRBV3-2) with TRBJ2-3; D is ambiguous. V gave up 4 bases and J gave up 5 bases, with 13 bases separating them. The CDR3 has 14 amino acids. CDR1 is LGHDT and CDR2 is YNNKEL in the germline V gene (reference sequence). CDR3 sequence reads: CASSPYDPGDTQYF. CDR3 sequence (DNA): TGTGCCAGCAGCCCTTACGACCCGGGAGATACGCAGTATTTT.

CDR3 residues: CASSQVVSQETQYF. The DNA of the CDR3 is TGTGCCAGCAGCCAAGTTGTCAGCCAAGAGACCCAGTACTTC. The chain uses TRBV3-1 (or the pseudogene TRBV3-2) and TRBJ2-5; D unresolved. The CDR3 has 14 amino acids. Germline CDR1 is LGHDT and CDR2 is YNNKEL (reference sequence). Trimming took 1 base from V and 1 from J, leaving 7 bases between them.

This clone appeared once. The CDR3 coding sequence is TGTGCCAGTAGTATCCACTATGGGACATACGTAGCCAAAAACATTCAGTACTTC. Translating gives CASSIHYGTYVAKNIQYF. The chain uses TRBV19 and TRBJ2-4, with D possibly being TRBD1 (6 bases). The CDR3 loop spans 18 amino acids. Germline CDR1 and CDR2: LNHDA and SQIVND (reference sequence). Between the trimmed V and J ends, which lost 3 bases and 0 bases, there was a span of 18 bases.

Only a few counts were recorded for this clone. Other DNA sequences within the sample encode an identical CDR3. The J gene is TRBJ1-1, the V gene TRBV29-1; the D gene is possibly TRBD1 (5 bases). Germline assignment: CDR1 SQVTM and CDR2 ANQGSEA. V lost 4 bases, J lost 0 bases, and 9 bases lay in between. This CDR3 spans 13 amino acids. This CDR3 is CSVAGLMNTEAFF. CDR3 DNA: TGCAGCGTTGCAGGGTTGATGAACACTGAAGCTTTCTTT.

The rearrangement links TRBV6-2 or TRBV6-3 to TRBJ2-5, with unresolved D. Trimming removed 5 bases at V and 0 bases at J, with 4 bases between. Germline CDR1 reads MNHEY; CDR2 reads SVGEGT. This CDR3 contains 12 residues. For the CDR3, the DNA is TGTGCCAGCAGTCAGTACCAAGAGACCCAGTACTTC. Amino acids: CASSQYQETQYF.

This clone has just one count. The chain has TRBV19 and TRBJ1-2, with D hard to call. The V end lost 10 bases, the J end lost 4 bases, and 22 bases lay between the germline ends. There are 15 residues in the CDR3. The germline CDR1 and CDR2 sequences are LNHDA and SQIVND (reference sequence). The CDR3 reads CATQINRGSAYGYTF. The CDR3 bases are TGTGCCACCCAAATAAATCGTGGCAGCGCCTATGGCTACACCTTC.

This sequence joins TRBV7-9 and TRBJ1-1; TRBD1 aligns across 7 bases. CDR3 size: 15 residues. The ends lost 4 bases at V and 1 base at J; junction bases unmatched: 6. CDR1 is SEHNR, CDR2 FQNEAQ, per germline (reference sequence). CDR3 nucleotides: TGTGCCAGCAGCTCCGGGGGACAGAGGAACACTGAAGCTTTCTTT. Amino acids: CASSSGGQRNTEAFF.

V gene TRBV5-5 combines with J gene TRBJ1-4; D may be TRBD1 (6 bases). The CDR3 is 15 residues long. In germline, CDR1 is SGHKS, CDR2 YYEKEE (reference sequence). Trimming left V 4 bases short and J 6 bases short, with 16 bases between. CDR3 DNA: TGTGCCAGCAGCCACCAGGGGCCACTGGATGAAAAACTGTTTTTT. It is translated as CASSHQGPLDEKLFF.

V gene TRBV6-5 combines with J gene TRBJ1-1; the match to TRBD1 covers 9 bases. Trimming at V came to 7 bases and at J to 4 bases, leaving 10 bases not matched to a gene. The CDR3 extends over 15 amino acids. Germline V gene sequence: CDR1 MNHEY, CDR2 SVGAGI. The CDR3 DNA reads as TGTGCCAGCAACGTACAGGGGGCATATTTCACTGAAGCTTTCTTT. Protein sequence: CASNVQGAYFTEAFF.

V is TRBV7-6 and J is TRBJ2-1; 7 nucleotides line up with TRBD2. V trimming: 3 bases; J trimming: 10 bases; junction bases outside the gene matches: 3. The CDR3 spans 12 residues. Germline V CDR1 and CDR2: SGHVS, FNYEAQ. In nucleotides, the CDR3 is TGTGCCAGCAGCTTGGGACTACCCGAGCAGTTCTTC. Amino acids: CASSLGLPEQFF.

This chain joins TRBV12-3 or TRBV12-4 and TRBJ2-3; D not certain. Trimming took 6 bases from V and 4 from J, leaving 11 bases between them. The CDR3 has 13 amino acids. The CDR3 here is CASSFRGPDTQYF. The CDR3 DNA follows: TGTGCCAGCAGCTTTAGAGGCCCAGATACGCAGTATTTT.

The chain couples TRBV4-2 to TRBJ1-6, with 10 positions matching TRBD1. This CDR3 is built from 17 residues. Per the germline V gene, CDR1 is LGHNA and CDR2 is YNFKEQ. With V trimmed by 2 bases and J by 9 bases, 10 bases remained unmatched. Here the CDR3 DNA reads TGTGCCAGCAGCCAACCCTCGGGACAGGGGCTGAGTTCACCCCTCCACTTT. It specifies CASSQPSGQGLSSPLHF.

This chain joins TRBV30 and TRBJ1-3, with D uncertain. Trimming shortened V by 5 bases and J by 2 bases, and 13 bases separated the two germline ends. The germline V gene encodes CDR1 GTSNPN and CDR2 SVGIG (reference sequence). The CDR3 has 14 amino acids. The CDR3 region has the DNA TGTGCCTGGTCCCGCAGTTTGACTGGAAACACCATATATTTT. Protein sequence: CAWSRSLTGNTIYF. The entire variable domain, with the rest obtained from reference TRBV30 and TRBJ1-3, is as follows: SQTIHQWPATLVQPVGSPLSLECTVEGTSNPNLYWYRQAAGRGLQLLFYSVGIGQISSEVPQNLSASRPQDRQFILSSKKLLLSDSGFYLCAWSRSLTGNTIYFGEGSWLTVV.

CDR3 residues: CASSVGGTGVHRELFF. CDR3 bases: TGTGCCAGCAGCGTAGGCGGGACAGGGGTACACCGGGAGCTGTTTTTT. V usage is TRBV9 and J usage is TRBJ2-2; 10 bases align to TRBD1. This CDR3 region has 16 residues. CDR1 and CDR2 (germline): SGDLS, YYNGEE. Trimming took 0 bases from V and 9 from J; bases not matched to a gene: 8. The whole variable domain, remainder taken from reference TRBV9 and TRBJ2-2, is DSGVTQTPKHLITATGQRVTLRCSPRSGDLSVYWYQQSLDQGLQFLIQYYNGEERAKGNILERFSAQQFPDLHSELNLSSLELGDSALYFCASSVGGTGVHRELFFGEGSRLTVL.

The J gene is TRBJ1-4, the V gene TRBV10-3, with D unclear. The ends were cut back, 0 bases at V and 7 bases at J, with 15 bases in the middle. The V gene's germline CDR1 is ENHRY and CDR2 SYGVKD. The CDR3 loop spans 16 amino acids. CDR3 DNA: TGTGCCATCAGTGAGTCGGTATTCCAGGAGGTTGAAAAACTGTTTTTT. This encodes CAISESVFQEVEKLFF.

This clone was picked up one time. CDR3 DNA sequence: TGCGCCAGCAGCTTGATCGGGGGTAGTGAGACCCAGTACTTC. As protein: CASSLIGGSETQYF. The chain links TRBV5-1 to TRBJ2-5; tentatively, D is TRBD2 (6 bases). This CDR3 has 14 amino acids. The germline V gene encodes CDR1 SGHRS and CDR2 YFSETQ. V was cut by 1 base and J by 5 bases, with 12 bases left in between.

The chain employs TRBV7-2 and TRBJ1-5; possible D gene TRBD1, 5 bases. Germline V CDR1 and CDR2: SGHTA, FQGNSA. The CDR3 length is 15 residues. The V end lost 1 base, the J end lost 5 bases, and 12 bases lay between the germline ends. CDR3 DNA sequence: TGTGCCAGCAGCTTAGGTGGGGGGATTTATCAGCCCCAGCATTTT. The encoded protein is CASSLGGGIYQPQHF. Variable domain in full (rest from reference TRBV7-2 and TRBJ1-5): GAGVSQSPSNKVTEKGKDVELRCDPISGHTALYWYRQSLGQGLEFLIYFQGNSAPDKSGLPSDRFSAERTGGSVSTLTIQRTQQEDSAVYLCASSLGGGIYQPQHFGDGTRLSIL.

The V gene is TRBV19, the J gene TRBJ2-7; 13 nucleotides agree with TRBD2. The V gene end was trimmed by 4 bases and the J gene end by 4 bases; junction bases not matched to a gene: 4. Per germline, CDR1 LNHDA and CDR2 SQIVND (reference sequence). There are 15 residues in the CDR3. In DNA form, the CDR3 reads TGTGCCAGTAGTACGACTAGCGGGAGGACTTACGAGCAGTACTTC. Its protein product is CASSTTSGRTYEQYF.

V and J are TRBV6-5 and TRBJ1-1; D possibly corresponds to TRBD1 (5 bases). CDR1 and CDR2 (germline): MNHEY, SVGAGI. Trimming removed 2 bases at V and 4 bases at J, with 14 bases between. The CDR3 extends over 15 amino acids. The CDR3 region has the DNA TGTGCCAGCAGTTACCAACAGGACCGGAGCACTGAAGCTTTCTTT. As protein: CASSYQQDRSTEAFF.

The chain recombines TRBV4-3 with TRBJ2-7, with 8 nucleotides matching TRBD2. The V gene's germline CDR1 is LGHNA and CDR2 YSLEER. This CDR3 is 16 amino acids long. J lost 2 bases, V lost 1 base, and 7 bases had no gene match. CDR3 residues: CASSQVEAGVTYEQYF. The CDR3 DNA reads as TGCGCCAGCAGCCAAGTCGAAGCGGGAGTTACCTACGAGCAGTACTTC.

This clone was counted a single time. This chain links TRBV3-1 (or the pseudogene TRBV3-2) with TRBJ1-4; D not certain. Germline CDR1 and CDR2: LGHDT and YNNKEL (reference sequence). The V end was cut by 1 base, the J end by 3 bases, with 6 bases between. The CDR3 is made up of 14 amino acids. The CDR3 here is CASSQARPNEKLFF. Here the CDR3 DNA reads TGTGCCAGCAGCCAAGCCAGGCCTAATGAAAAACTGTTTTTT.

The chain employs TRBV14 and TRBJ1-1; D is unresolved. V lost 0 bases, J lost 5 bases, and 13 bases lay in between. CDR3 length: 15 amino acids. Germline assignment: CDR1 SGHDN and CDR2 FVKESK. In DNA, the CDR3 is TGTGCCAGCAGCCAAGATTGGCAGGATGGGACTGAAGCTTTCTTT. It is translated as CASSQDWQDGTEAFF. Full variable domain (remainder filled in from reference TRBV14 and TRBJ1-1): EAGVTQFPSHSVIEKGQTVTLRCDPISGHDNLYWYRRVMGKEIKFLLHFVKESKQDESGMPNNRFLAERTGGTYSTLKVQPAELEDSGVYFCASSQDWQDGTEAFFGQGTRLTVV.

The V gene is TRBV5-8, the J gene TRBJ2-7; D might be TRBD2 (6 bases). This CDR3 contains 13 residues. CDR1 and CDR2 (germline): SGHTS, YDEGEE. Trimming left V 6 bases short and J 6 bases short, with 16 bases between. The DNA for the CDR3 is TGTGCCAGCACCCGGATGGGGGGTGGCGAGCAGTACTTC. Translated: CASTRMGGGEQYF.